This TCR beta chain was captured in a study of identical twins listed by TCRdb under 2016. A note on the overall study: TCR alpha and beta repertoires from monozygotic twins, unrelated adults of various ages and cord blood were deep-sequenced to test whether fetal clonotypes persist. Replicate twin experiments were performed at different times using different library preparation protocols to rule out contamination. The full study reports these points: The excess sharing between twins in beta out-of-frame sequences was weaker because fewer shared sequences reduced the signal-to-noise ratio. Compared with coincidental sharing between unrelated individuals, out-of-frame TCR alpha sequences shared between twins had an excess of sequences with low generation probability. Fewer insertions were carried by abundant cord blood beta clonotypes; a weaker similar trend was observed in young adult naive repertoires, while no such trend was observed in memory repertoires. Invariant T cells such as MAIT and iNKT could partly confound zero-insertion analyses, although diverse VJ usage argued against such confounding for most clonotypes. Recombination models systematically underestimated out-of-frame TCR alpha sharing in monozygotic twins but agreed with sharing between unrelated individuals. Because the same donors could not be followed over many years, the conclusions depended on cross-sectional statistical analysis.

Every donor was a healthy Caucasian. Three pairs of female monozygotic twins, all aged about 18 to 29 years, made up the twin cohort. Positive isolation kits from Invitrogen were used to isolate CD4+ and CD8+ T cell populations. The library relied on 5' RACE. The sequencing machine was an Illumina HiSeq 2000. A universal primer binding site was added through template switching, and the final cDNA carried a unique molecular identifier so that TCR cDNA molecules could be counted accurately. First-strand cDNA for TCR alpha and beta chains was synthesized from specific primers in the conserved constant-segment region. Each cDNA library was double barcoded, with a SMART-Mk sample barcode plus Illumina barcodes, to control for contamination. Two successive PCR steps introduced TruSeq adapter sequences along with Illumina sample barcodes. The Illumina HiSeq platform was used with custom primers to sequence TCR alpha and beta cDNA libraries. The study's own analysis went as follows. MiGEC was used to process raw reads and extract unique molecular identifiers, and MiXCR was used to find CDR3 positions. Recombination models were inferred per individual with the repgenHMM and IGoR tools using an EM algorithm. The tcR package in R was used for shared clonotype analysis, with sharing normalized by the product of cloneset sizes. Out-of-frame nonproductive sequences were analyzed to study raw recombination free of thymic and clonal selection effects. TCRdb applied fastp at Q25 and MiXCR to the public reads, then kept only in-frame beta chains. Here each entry gathers all rows of one CDR3 protein and keeps the most common genes and DNA. The V and J calls were determined by TCRdb, not by the authors. This sample is represented by 270,000 or so distinct CDR3 sequences; 6.5% to 9.5% of them were singletons. About 3% of the sample is in the top ten clones.

This clonotype was observed at least ten times. No antigen is known for it. Base-call qualities are not available, and no considerably larger clone is one nucleotide away. The CDR3 spans 14 residues, from the cysteine through the phenylalanine. Only the CDR3 portion is preserved as DNA: 42 bases, with reading frame beginning at the first base. The germline V gene encodes CDR1 MNHEY and CDR2 SMNVEV (reference sequence). Germline trimming amounts to 2 bases on V and 8 bases on J, with 1 as the count of junction bases outside the gene matches. The same specimen was also included in a second study, on yellow fever vaccine responses in identical twins. Per that second paper: According to the authors, the vaccine-induced T cell response in identical twins seemed to be partly convergent and partly specific to each individual. Focusing on identical twins, the study followed the T cell clones that responded to the vaccine, and did so with precision.

The TCR was taken from a woman in her late teens or twenties in good health. This sequence uses TRBV27 and TRBJ2-1; 12 nucleotides in the junction match TRBD2. Sequencing was done on a sample of CD8+ T cells sorted from blood. The nucleotide sequence is given as TGTGCCAGCAGTTTAGGACTAGCGGGATATGAGCAGTTCTTC. This is translated as CASSLGLAGYEQFF.